The T cell receptor (beta chain) described here comes from a study of blood T cell repertoires in COVID-19. This CDR3 is 15 amino acids long. The germline gives CDR1 SGHNT, CDR2 YYREEE (reference sequence). V shed 4 bases, J shed 4 bases, and the junction held 9 bases outside the gene matches. Per the original methods: Amplified reference gene primers provided the basis for estimating nucleated cell counts. Measured with immunoSEQ multiplex PCR; TCRdb has only the in-frame clones, and not every one. V and J calls and clone size follow that table, whereas D and trimming were derived from the DNA. The table has 250,000 to 300,000 clones, around 84% seen once; the top ten hold under 4.5%.

This TCR was sampled from a man aged 25-40 years with acute COVID-19. The chain couples TRBV5-4 to TRBJ1-1; 8 bases agree with TRBD1. Sequencing was done on a sample of PBMCs or T cells enriched from blood (not recorded which). The CDR3: CASSGGSRGRTEAFF. The CDR3 DNA sequence: TGTGCCAGCAGCGGTGGTAGCAGGGGGCGCACTGAAGCTTTCTTT.